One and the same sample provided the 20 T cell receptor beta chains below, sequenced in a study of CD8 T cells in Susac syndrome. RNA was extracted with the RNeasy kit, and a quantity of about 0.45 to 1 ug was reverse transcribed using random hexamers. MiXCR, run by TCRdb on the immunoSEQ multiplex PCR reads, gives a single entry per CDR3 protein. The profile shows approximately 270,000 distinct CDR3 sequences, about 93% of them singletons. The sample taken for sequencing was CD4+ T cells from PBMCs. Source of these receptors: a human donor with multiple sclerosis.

CDR3 coding DNA: TGCAGCGTCCCTAGCGGGGGGAGCACAGATACGCAGTATTTT. This encodes CSVPSGGSTDTQYF. The chain has TRBV29-1 and TRBJ2-3, with 11 bases aligning to TRBD2. The V segment lost 6 bases and the J segment 0 bases; nucleotides outside the gene matches: 2. CDR1 and CDR2 (germline): SQVTM, ANQGSEA. This CDR3 spans 14 amino acids.

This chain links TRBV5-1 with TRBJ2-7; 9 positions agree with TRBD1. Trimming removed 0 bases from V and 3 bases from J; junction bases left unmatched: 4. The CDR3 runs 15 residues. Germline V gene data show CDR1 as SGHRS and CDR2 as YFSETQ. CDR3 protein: CASSLDGTGYYEQYF. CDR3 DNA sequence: TGCGCCAGCAGCTTGGATGGGACAGGGTACTACGAGCAGTACTTC.

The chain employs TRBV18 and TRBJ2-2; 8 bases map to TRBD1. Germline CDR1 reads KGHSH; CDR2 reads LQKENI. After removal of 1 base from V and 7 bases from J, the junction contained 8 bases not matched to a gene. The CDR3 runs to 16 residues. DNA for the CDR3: TGTGCCAGCTCACCACGGACAGGGCCAGGAGTCGGGGAGCTGTTTTTT. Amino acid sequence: CASSPRTGPGVGELFF.

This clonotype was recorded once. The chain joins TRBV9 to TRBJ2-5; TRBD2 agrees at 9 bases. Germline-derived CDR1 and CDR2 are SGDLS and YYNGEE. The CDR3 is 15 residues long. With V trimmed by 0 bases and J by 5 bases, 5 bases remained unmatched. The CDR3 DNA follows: TGTGCCAGCAGCGTAGAAGCGGGAGGATGGGAGACCCAGTACTTC. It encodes CASSVEAGGWETQYF.

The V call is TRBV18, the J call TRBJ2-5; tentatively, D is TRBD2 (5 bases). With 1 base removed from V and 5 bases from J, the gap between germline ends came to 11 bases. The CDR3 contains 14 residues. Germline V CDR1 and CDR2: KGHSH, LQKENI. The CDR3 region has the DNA TGTGCCAGCTCACCACTCACGGCTAGCGAGACCCAGTACTTC. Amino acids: CASSPLTASETQYF.

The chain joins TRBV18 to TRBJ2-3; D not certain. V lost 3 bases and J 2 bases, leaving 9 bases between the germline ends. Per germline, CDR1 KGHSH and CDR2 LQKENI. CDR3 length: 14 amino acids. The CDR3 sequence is CASSPRAHTDTQYF. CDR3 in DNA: TGTGCCAGCTCACCCCGGGCCCACACAGATACGCAGTATTTT.

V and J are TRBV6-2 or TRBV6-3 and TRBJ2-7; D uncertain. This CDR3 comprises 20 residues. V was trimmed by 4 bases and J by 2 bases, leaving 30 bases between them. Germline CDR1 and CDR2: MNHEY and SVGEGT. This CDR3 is CASSSLGHMHLDGSTYEQYV. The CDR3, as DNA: TGTGCCAGCAGTTCACTGGGTCACATGCATCTGGACGGCTCCACCTACGAGCAGTACGTC.

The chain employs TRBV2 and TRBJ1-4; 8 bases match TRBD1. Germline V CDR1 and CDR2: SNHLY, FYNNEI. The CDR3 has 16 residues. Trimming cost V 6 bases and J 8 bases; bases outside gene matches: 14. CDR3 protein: CASSAGGGGREEKLFF. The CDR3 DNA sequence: TGTGCCAGCAGCGCAGGGGGCGGCGGCCGGGAAGAAAAACTGTTTTTT. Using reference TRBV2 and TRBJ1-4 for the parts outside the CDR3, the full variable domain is EPEVTQTPSHQVTQMGQEVILRCVPISNHLYFYWYRQILGQKVEFLVSFYNNEISEKSEIFDDQFSVERPDGSNFTLKIRSTKLEDSAMYFCASSAGGGGREEKLFFGSGTQLSVL.

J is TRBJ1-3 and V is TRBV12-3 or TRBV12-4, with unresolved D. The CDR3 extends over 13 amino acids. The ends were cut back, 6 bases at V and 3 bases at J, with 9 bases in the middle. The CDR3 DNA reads TGTGCCAGCAGCCACATCGGTGGAAACACCATATATTTT. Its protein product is CASSHIGGNTIYF.

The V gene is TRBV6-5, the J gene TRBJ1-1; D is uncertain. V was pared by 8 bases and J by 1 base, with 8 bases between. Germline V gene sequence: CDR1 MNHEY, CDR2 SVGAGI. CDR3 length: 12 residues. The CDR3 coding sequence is TGTGCCAGCCGTGGGCGGAACACTGAAGCTTTCTTT. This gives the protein CASRGRNTEAFF.

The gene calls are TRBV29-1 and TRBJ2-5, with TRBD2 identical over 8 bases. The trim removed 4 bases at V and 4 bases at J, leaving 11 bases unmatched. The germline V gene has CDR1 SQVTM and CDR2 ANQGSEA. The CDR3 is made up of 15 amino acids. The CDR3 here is CSVARGTSEGETQYF. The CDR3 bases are TGCAGCGTTGCCCGGGGGACTAGTGAAGGAGAGACCCAGTACTTC.

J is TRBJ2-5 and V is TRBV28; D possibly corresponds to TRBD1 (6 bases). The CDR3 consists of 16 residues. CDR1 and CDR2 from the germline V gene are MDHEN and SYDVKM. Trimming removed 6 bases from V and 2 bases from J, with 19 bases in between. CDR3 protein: CASRRQGFSVQETQYF. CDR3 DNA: TGTGCCAGCAGGAGGCAGGGGTTCAGCGTTCAAGAGACCCAGTACTTC.

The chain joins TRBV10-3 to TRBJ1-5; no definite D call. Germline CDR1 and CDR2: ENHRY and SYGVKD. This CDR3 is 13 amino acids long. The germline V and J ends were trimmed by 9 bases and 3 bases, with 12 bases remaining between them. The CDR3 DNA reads TGTGCCATTGCCCGGGGAGACAATCAGCCCCAGCATTTT. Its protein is CAIARGDNQPQHF.

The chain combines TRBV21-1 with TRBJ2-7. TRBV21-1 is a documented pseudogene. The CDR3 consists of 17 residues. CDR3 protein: CASSKVGRGVWTYEQYF. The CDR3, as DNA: TGTGCCAGCAGCAAAGTGGGTCGGGGTGTGTGGACCTACGAGCAGTACTTC.

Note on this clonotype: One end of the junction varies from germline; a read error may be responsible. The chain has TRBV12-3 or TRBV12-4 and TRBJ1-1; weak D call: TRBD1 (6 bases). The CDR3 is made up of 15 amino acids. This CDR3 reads CASSPEGSGGTEAIF. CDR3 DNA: TGTGCCAGCAGCCCCGAAGGGAGTGGGGGCACTGAAGCTATCTTT.

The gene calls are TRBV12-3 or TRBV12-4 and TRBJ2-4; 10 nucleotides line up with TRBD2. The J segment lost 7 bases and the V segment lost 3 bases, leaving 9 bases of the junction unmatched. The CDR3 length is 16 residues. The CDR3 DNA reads TGTGCCAGCAGTTTTCCAGCGGGGGGGCCAGGGAACATTCAGTACTTC. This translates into CASSFPAGGPGNIQYF.

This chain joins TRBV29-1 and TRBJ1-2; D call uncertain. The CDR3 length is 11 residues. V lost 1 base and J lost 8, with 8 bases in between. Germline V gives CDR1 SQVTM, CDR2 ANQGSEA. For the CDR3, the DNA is TGCAGCGTTGAAGTCGAAAGGGGCTACACCTTC. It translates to CSVEVERGYTF.

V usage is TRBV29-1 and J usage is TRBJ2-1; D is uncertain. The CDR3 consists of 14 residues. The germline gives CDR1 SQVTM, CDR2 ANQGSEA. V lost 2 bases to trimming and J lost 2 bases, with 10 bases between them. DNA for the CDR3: TGCAGCGTTGAATATACCGGTCCCTACAATGAGCAGTTCTTC. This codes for CSVEYTGPYNEQFF.

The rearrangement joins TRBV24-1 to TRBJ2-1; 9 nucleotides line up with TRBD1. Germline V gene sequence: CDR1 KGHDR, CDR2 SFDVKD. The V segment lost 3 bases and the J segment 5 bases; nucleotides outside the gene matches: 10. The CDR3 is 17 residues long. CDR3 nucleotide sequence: TGTGCCACCAGTGATCCCGCACCGGGACAGGGTAACAATGAGCAGTTCTTC. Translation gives CATSDPAPGQGNNEQFF.

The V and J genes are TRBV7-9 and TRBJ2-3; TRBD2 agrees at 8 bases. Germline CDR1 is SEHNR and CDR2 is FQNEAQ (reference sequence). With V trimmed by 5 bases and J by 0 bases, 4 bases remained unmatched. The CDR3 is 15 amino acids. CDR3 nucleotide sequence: TGTGCCAGCAGCATGCCTAGCGGGAGCACAGATACGCAGTATTTT. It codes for CASSMPSGSTDTQYF.